Below, 8 T cell receptor beta chains from the same sample are listed, as sequenced in a study of T cell repertoires in cytomegalovirus infection. MiXCR, applied by TCRdb to the reads, yields one record per CDR3 protein. The table shows hundreds of thousands of distinct CDR3 sequences, with 40% to 50% occurring only once. For these TCRs, the target antigens are not known. The starting material was cultured PBMCs, obtained from culture after CMV antigen stimulation. These receptors came from a human donor in good health (CMV status not recorded). Some clones in this sample may be carry-over from other donors' samples.

This clonotype was observed at least ten times. The chain recombines TRBV7-9 with TRBJ2-1, with D perhaps being TRBD1 or TRBD2 (5 bases each). Between the trimmed V and J ends, which lost 5 bases and 5 bases, there was a span of 13 bases. Germline CDR1 is SEHNR and CDR2 is FQNEAQ (reference sequence). The CDR3 length is 14 residues. The CDR3: CASSPRDRDNEQFF. The CDR3 coding sequence is TGTGCCAGCAGCCCGAGGGACCGCGACAATGAGCAGTTCTTC.

This clonotype was counted a few times. The chain combines TRBV19 with TRBJ2-2; D perhaps matches TRBD2 (5 bases). The CDR3 spans 15 residues. V was shortened by 4 bases and J by 4 bases, with 13 bases between the two germline ends. Germline loops: CDR1 LNHDA, CDR2 SQIVND (reference sequence). The DNA of the CDR3 is TGTGCCAGTAGTAGGATGGGGAGCGGCACCGGGGAGCTGTTTTTT. Encoded protein: CASSRMGSGTGELFF. The full variable domain, rest sourced from reference TRBV19 and TRBJ2-2, is DGGITQSPKYLFRKEGQNVTLSCEQNLNHDAMYWYRQDPGQGLRLIYYSQIVNDFQKGDIAEGYSVSREKKESFPLTVTSAQKNPTAFYLCASSRMGSGTGELFFGEGSRLTVL.

V and J are TRBV12-5 and TRBJ2-7; TRBD1 agrees at 7 bases. Germline V gene lookup returns CDR1 LGHNT and CDR2 FRNRAP. CDR3 length: 11 amino acids. The trim removed 3 bases at V and 11 bases at J, leaving 4 bases unmatched. The CDR3 bases are TGTGCTAGTGGTTTAGACAGGGCGGAGTACTTC. Residues: CASGLDRAEYF. The full variable domain, in which reference TRBV12-5 and TRBJ2-7 provide the parts outside the CDR3, is DARVTQTPRHKVTEMGQEVTMRCQPILGHNTVFWYRQTMMQGLELLAYFRNRAPLDDSGMPKDRFSAEMPDATLATLKIQPSEPRDSAVYFCASGLDRAEYFGPGTRLTVT.

V and J are TRBV20-1 and TRBJ1-1; TRBD1 matches 9 bases. This CDR3 is built from 15 residues. Trimming took 3 bases from V and 3 from J; bases not matched to a gene: 8. From germline, CDR1 is DFQATT and CDR2 SNEGSKA (reference sequence). The CDR3 bases are TGCAGTGCTAGGTACAGGGGGCGCGGGGACACTGAAGCTTTCTTT. Translating gives CSARYRGRGDTEAFF.

This clonotype has only a few counts. This rearrangement joins TRBV12-3 or TRBV12-4 to TRBJ1-4; D gene unclear. The V end was cut by 6 bases, the J end by 8 bases, with 13 bases between. This CDR3 is 13 amino acids long. CDR3 residues: CASSFTRTEKLFF. DNA for the CDR3: TGTGCCAGCAGCTTTACTCGGACGGAAAAACTGTTTTTT.

The J gene is TRBJ1-5, the V gene TRBV24-1, with D unclear. In germline, CDR1 is KGHDR, CDR2 SFDVKD. This CDR3 has 14 amino acids. V lost 1 base and J 6 bases, leaving 9 bases between the germline ends. The CDR3 loop is CATSDLLGCQPQHF. In DNA form, the CDR3 reads TGTGCCACCAGTGATTTATTGGGGTGTCAGCCCCAGCATTTT.

The chain employs TRBV10-2 and TRBJ2-3; no firm D call. This CDR3 has 15 amino acids. Germline V gene lookup returns CDR1 WSHSY and CDR2 SAAADI. Between the trimmed V and J ends, which lost 7 bases and 5 bases, there was a span of 19 bases. The CDR3 reads CASIGVFAALDTQYF. The CDR3 bases are TGCGCCAGCATTGGTGTGTTCGCGGCTTTAGATACGCAGTATTTT.

This clonotype has at least ten counts. The chain is built from TRBV7-2 and TRBJ2-3; 10 nucleotides match TRBD2. V was clipped by 0 bases and J by 2 bases; unmatched bases: 11. The CDR3 sequence is 19 residues long. Per the germline V gene, CDR1 is SGHTA and CDR2 is FQGNSA. The CDR3 DNA reads TGTGCCAGCAGCTTAGCAGCGGGGGGGCCATTATATTTCACAGATACGCAGTATTTT. As protein: CASSLAAGGPLYFTDTQYF.